This T cell receptor (beta chain) is drawn from a study of OX40 agonist ivuxolimab in advanced cancers. Data came from immunoSEQ multiplex PCR; TCRdb stores just in-frame clones and leaves some out. The table has around 67,000 clones, 80% to 90% seen once; the top ten hold 2.4%. Patients had blood sampled at baseline and again on cycle 4 day 1 and cycle 7 day 1. Overall study findings and caveats: At 0.1 to 3.0 mg/kg and by week 6, clonal expansion occurred in CD4+ and CD8+ blood T cells.

CDR3 length: 12 amino acids. Germline CDR1 SGHNT, CDR2 YENEEA. Trimming shortened V by 2 bases and J by 5 bases, and 5 bases separated the two germline ends. Concerning this clone itself: What it binds is unknown.

The chain combines TRBV11-3 with TRBJ2-3; TRBD1 might be the D (5 bases). Sample: CD4+ or CD8+ T cells sorted from blood, taken in a trial of the OX40 agonist ivuxolimab. This receptor was identified in an adult with an advanced solid tumor such as melanoma, head and neck, liver or kidney cancer. CDR3: CASSLQGDTQYF. DNA of the CDR3: TGTGCCAGCAGCTTACAGGGAGATACGCAGTATTTT.